This T cell receptor (beta chain) was sequenced for a study of blood T cell repertoires in COVID-19 (TCRdb year 2020). Concerning the study at large: Collaborator samples came from the United States, Italy and Spain and covered acute and convalescent phases of COVID-19. Subjects who had been exposed to COVID-19, were actively infected with it, or had recovered from it provided the deeply sampled blood TCRbeta repertoires that made up the dataset. The repertoires were released in a freely available public database meant as a resource for research on the immune response to SARS-CoV-2. The prospective study material was composed of cDNA or gDNA derived from T cells, B-cell-depleted T cells, or PBMCs. Samples were obtained from the ongoing ImmuneRACE study (first 160 participants) and from 1,200 or so subjects provided by 6 global collaborators. Nearly every sample came with metadata listing a de-identified subject ID, COVID-19 status, age in years and sex. Where HLA class I and class II types were available, the types were taken from metadata supplied by the sample provider, not from assay-based typing.

From a lookup of the germline V gene (reference sequence), CDR1 and CDR2 are MNHEY and SMNVEV. V ends up 6 bases short and J 4 bases short, with an unmatched junction base count of 13. Reading from cysteine to phenylalanine, the CDR3 counts 16 amino acids. The read is trimmed to its CDR3 DNA, 48 bases read in frame from base 1. One collaborating source in Seattle enrolled patients while the patients were actively infected and followed the patients over time throughout the course of disease. Whole blood was collected in K2EDTA tubes by collaborating institutions according to the institutions' own protocols. For TCRbeta analysis, collaborator samples were shipped as frozen whole blood, as isolated PBMCs, or as DNA extracted from either sample type. This clone came up once. Its target antigen remains unknown. The record has no base qualities; no much larger clone is one base away. TCRbeta CDR3 regions were amplified from genomic DNA by means of the immunoSEQ Assay, a bias-controlled multiplex PCR. On the study's bioinformatics: Nucleated cell counts per sample were estimated from amplification of reference gene primers within the assay. To quantify the absolute abundance of each unique TCRbeta CDR3 rearrangement, sequence reads were collapsed and filtered. For each sample, productive Simpson clonality was calculated as the square root of Simpson's diversity index over productive rearrangements. TCRdb stores this immuneACCESS table with in-frame sequences only. Part of the clones is absent; in the studies checked, under half of the shortfall reflects unresolved V genes, and no reason is known for the rest. V, J and clone size were drawn from that table, and D and trimming were deduced from the DNA. This sample holds around 470,000 clones; roughly 89% were observed only once. Of the sample, around 0.92% falls within the top ten clones.

General study outcomes and caveats: How much clinical and demographic metadata was included differed by source and by participant, and the metadata was provided uncurated.

This clonotype was obtained from a man aged 18 to 35 with COVID-19, enrolled during active disease. The sequence joins TRBV27 to TRBJ2-3; TRBD1 matches 7 bases in the middle. Sequencing was performed on peripheral blood. Here the CDR3 is given as CASSRLGTARSDTQYF. The nucleotide sequence is TGTGCCAGCAGCCGCCTAGGGACAGCCCGATCAGATACGCAGTATTTT.